One sample yielded the 6 T cell receptor beta chains listed below, sequenced in a study of technical replicates of blood from several donors. Sequencing was performed with immunoSEQ multiplex PCR; in TCRdb, only in-frame clones are kept and a portion is missing. The table lists 80,000 or so clones, roughly four fifths of them singletons. The sample taken for sequencing was PBMCs. The receptors come from a human donor in good health. Some clones in this sample may be carry-over from other donors' samples.

This clone was detected a few times. The genes are TRBV30 and TRBJ1-6, with D unclear. The CDR3 runs to 17 residues. V was cut by 0 bases and J by 0 bases, with 12 bases left in between. The germline CDR1 and CDR2 sequences are GTSNPN and SVGIG (reference sequence). The CDR3 coding sequence is TGTGCCTGGAGTGTGTTCAGGACTAGCTCCTATAATTCACCCCTCCACTTT. Translated: CAWSVFRTSSYNSPLHF.

The V gene is TRBV19, the J gene TRBJ2-1; perhaps TRBD1 as D (5 bases). CDR3 length: 13 residues. Trimming took off 1 base at V and 6 bases at J, with 7 bases between the two ends. Germline-derived CDR1 and CDR2 are LNHDA and SQIVND (reference sequence). The CDR3 loop reads CASSIGTTNEQFF. The CDR3 nucleotides read TGTGCCAGTAGTATAGGGACAACCAATGAGCAGTTCTTC.

This rearrangement joins TRBV7-9 to TRBJ1-1, with TRBD1 matching over 7 bases. The CDR3 totals 13 residues. V gave up 10 bases and J gave up 3 bases; unmatched junction bases: 8. The germline V gene encodes CDR1 SEHNR and CDR2 FQNEAQ (reference sequence). The CDR3 loop is CATDRAGDTEAFF. CDR3 nucleotide sequence: TGTGCCACAGACAGGGCTGGGGACACTGAAGCTTTCTTT.

This chain uses TRBV7-2 with TRBJ1-1, with D tentatively TRBD1 (6 bases). Trimming cost V 5 bases and J 6 bases, with 16 bases left between them. The V gene's germline CDR1 is SGHTA and CDR2 FQGNSA. The CDR3 is 14 residues long. CDR3 bases: TGTGCCAGCAGCGCCCTTCAGGGGTATGCTGAAGCTTTCTTT. Its translation is CASSALQGYAEAFF.

The chain employs TRBV15 and TRBJ1-3; TRBD1 matches 7 bases. The CDR3 runs to 18 residues. The germline CDR1 and CDR2 sequences are LNHNV and YYDKDF (reference sequence). The junction had 9 bases not matched to a gene; V was cut back by 0 bases and J by 1 base. CDR3 sequence: CATSRDRRTGGSGNTIYF. CDR3 in DNA: TGTGCCACCAGCAGAGATCGTAGGACAGGAGGATCTGGAAACACCATATATTTT. Full variable domain (missing parts from reference TRBV15 and TRBJ1-3): DAMVIQNPRYQVTQFGKPVTLSCSQTLNHNVMYWYQQKSSQAPKLLFHYYDKDFNNEADTPDNFQSRRPNTSFCFLDIRSPGLGDTAMYLCATSRDRRTGGSGNTIYFGEGSWLTVV.

V gene TRBV7-3 combines with J gene TRBJ2-1, with 7 bases matching TRBD2. Germline lookup yields CDR1 SGHTA and CDR2 FQGTGA. There are 13 residues in the CDR3. Trimming took 5 bases from V and 10 from J; bases not matched to a gene: 8. CDR3 sequence reads: CASSPELALEQFF. The DNA for the CDR3 is TGTGCCAGCAGCCCGGAACTAGCGTTGGAGCAGTTCTTC.